Listed below are T cell receptor beta chains from one sample, sequenced in a study of T cell repertoires in ileal Crohn's disease. Data came from immunoSEQ multiplex PCR; TCRdb stores just in-frame clones and leaves some out. Counted here are around 15,000 clones, 50% to 75% occurring once; the ten biggest clones make up 6.5%. Sequenced sample: ileal tissue. These receptors were taken from an adult with Crohn's disease. Both conserved end residues are part of each CDR3. D genes are given only for firm matches. Clone size is not always given. Where it is, it says once, few, many or a class for expanded clones.

CDR3 protein | CDR3 DNA | D gene | clone size | J gene | V gene
CASSRGTGDGNTIYF | TGCGCCAGCAGCCGCGGGACAGGGGACGGAAACACCATATATTTT | TRBD1 | NA | TRBJ1-3 | TRBV10-1
CASRRTSEYNEQFF | TGCGCCAGCAGGCGGACTAGCGAGTACAATGAGCAGTTCTTC | TRBD2 | few | TRBJ2-1 | TRBV5-1
CASSYEGTPTYAFF | TGTGCCAGCAGTTATGAGGGGACACCTACCTACGCTTTCTTT | NA | NA | TRBJ1-1 | TRBV6-6
CASTRVYLQETQYF | TGTGCCAGCACTCGGGTGTACTTGCAAGAGACCCAGTACTTC | NA | NA | TRBJ2-5 | TRBV2
CASSFEYNEQFF | TGTGCCAGCAGCTTTGAGTACAATGAGCAGTTCTTC | NA | few | TRBJ2-1 | TRBV11-2
CSVDRIGTGNYNEQFF | TGCAGCGTTGATCGCATAGGGACAGGGAACTACAATGAGCAGTTCTTC | TRBD1 | once | TRBJ2-1 | TRBV29-1
CASSQTGDKSYEQYF | TGTGCCAGCAGCCAGACAGGGGACAAATCCTACGAGCAGTACTTC | TRBD1 | NA | TRBJ2-7 | TRBV4-2
CAWTGQLNTEAFF | TGTGCCTGGACGGGACAGCTGAACACTGAAGCTTTCTTT | TRBD1 | NA | TRBJ1-1 | TRBV30
CASSLGLAGGSDTQYF | TGTGCCAGCAGCCTAGGGCTAGCGGGAGGCTCAGATACGCAGTATTTT | TRBD2 | few | TRBJ2-3 | TRBV2
CAWSTTGYGYTF | TGTGCCTGGAGTACGACAGGGTACGGCTACACCTTC | TRBD1 | NA | TRBJ1-2 | TRBV30
CATSRVTGGSQPQHF | TGTGCCACCAGCAGAGTAACAGGGGGAAGTCAGCCCCAGCATTTT | TRBD1 | NA | TRBJ1-5 | TRBV15
CASRPGQSQETQYF | TGTGCCAGCAGACCTGGACAGTCCCAAGAGACCCAGTACTTC | NA | few | TRBJ2-5 | TRBV5-5